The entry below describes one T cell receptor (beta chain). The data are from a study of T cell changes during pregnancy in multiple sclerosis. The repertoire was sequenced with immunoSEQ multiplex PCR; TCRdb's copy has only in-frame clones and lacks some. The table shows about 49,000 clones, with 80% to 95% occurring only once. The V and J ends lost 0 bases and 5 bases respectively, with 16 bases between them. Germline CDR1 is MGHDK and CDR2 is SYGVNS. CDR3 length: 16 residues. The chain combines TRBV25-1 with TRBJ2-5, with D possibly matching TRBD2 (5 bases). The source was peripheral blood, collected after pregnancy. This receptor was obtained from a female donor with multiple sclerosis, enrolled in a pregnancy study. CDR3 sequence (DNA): TGTGCCAGCAGTGAATATCGGGATGGGCAGAAGGAGACCCAGTACTTC. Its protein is CASSEYRDGQKETQYF. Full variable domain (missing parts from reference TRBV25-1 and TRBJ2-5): EADIYQTPRYLVIGTGKKITLECSQTMGHDKMYWYQQDPGMELHLIHYSYGVNSTEKGDLSSESTVSRIRTEHFPLTLESARPSHTSQYLCASSEYRDGQKETQYFGPGTRLLVL.